The 22 T cell receptor beta chains below come from one sample, sequenced in a study of post-analysis software for immune sequencing data. Study-wide findings and caveats: Controls showed lower frequencies than patients for a few TRBV segments, and TRBV5-6, TRBV5-1 and TRBV20-1 were among these.

Unique molecular identifiers had been added to the TCR beta cDNA libraries. TCRdb fed the PCR reads into MiXCR, producing one record per CDR3 protein. The sample holds 350,000 to 450,000 distinct CDR3 sequences, about a third seen once. For these TCRs, the target antigens are not known. Specimen: blood. The receptors originated from a girl between 5 and 17 years old with multiple sclerosis.

V usage is TRBV5-1 and J usage is TRBJ2-7; 8 bases are shared with TRBD1. The DNA matches TRBJ2-5 better at its end, which makes the J call doubtful. The CDR3 runs to 15 residues. The germline V gene encodes CDR1 SGHRS and CDR2 YFSETQ. The CDR3 region has the DNA TGCGCCAGCAGCACGGGACAGGCTCACAAAGAGACCCAGTACTTC. Its protein is CASSTGQAHKETQYF.

This chain joins TRBV6-5 and TRBJ1-2, with D maybe TRBD1 (6 bases). This CDR3 has 14 amino acids. Germline V gene lookup returns CDR1 MNHEY and CDR2 SVGAGI. V lost 0 bases to trimming and J lost 8 bases, with 13 bases between them. The DNA for the CDR3 is TGTGCCAGCAGTTACTCACGACAGGACATCGGCTACACCTTC. As protein: CASSYSRQDIGYTF.

The chain couples TRBV20-1 to TRBJ2-7, with unresolved D. The DNA end favors TRBJ2-5, so the J call may be wrong. The CDR3 extends over 12 amino acids. From germline, CDR1 is DFQATT and CDR2 SNEGSKA (reference sequence). CDR3 DNA sequence: TGCAGTGCCACCTCAGATTCAGAGACCCAGTACTTC. Encoded protein: CSATSDSETQYF.

Only a few counts were recorded for this clonotype. The chain employs TRBV6-5 and TRBJ1-2, with D perhaps TRBD1 (6 bases). Trimming pared 2 bases from V and 8 bases from J, leaving 18 bases between. The CDR3 has 15 residues. Germline V gives CDR1 MNHEY, CDR2 SVGAGI. The CDR3 DNA is TGTGCCAGCAGTTACGAGGCAGGGGTGCTGGGGGGCTACACCTTC. Translated, it gives CASSYEAGVLGGYTF.

The chain joins TRBV20-1 to TRBJ1-2, with D tentatively TRBD1 (5 bases). This CDR3 comprises 14 residues. Trimming shortened V by 5 bases and J by 2 bases, and 15 bases separated the two germline ends. In germline, CDR1 is DFQATT, CDR2 SNEGSKA (reference sequence). The CDR3 region is CSAPNTGRNYGYTF. CDR3 nucleotides: TGCAGTGCTCCTAATACGGGGCGAAACTATGGCTACACCTTC.

This clonotype was recorded a few times. The chain recombines TRBV7-9 with TRBJ1-4; D gene ambiguous. V lost 8 bases and J 5 bases, leaving 9 bases between the germline ends. The germline V gene has CDR1 SEHNR and CDR2 FQNEAQ (reference sequence). The CDR3 extends over 12 amino acids. In nucleotides, the CDR3 is TGTGCCAGCCGAGAGTTAAATGAAAAACTGTTTTTT. This codes for CASRELNEKLFF.

The chain carries TRBV11-2 and TRBJ2-2, with a weak D call TRBD1 (6 bases). Trimming took off 5 bases at V and 0 bases at J, with 10 bases between the two ends. CDR3 length: 15 residues. Germline CDR1 is SGHAT and CDR2 is FQNNGV. CDR3 DNA sequence: TGTGCCAGCAGCGGGCAGGGGACGAACACCGGGGAGCTGTTTTTT. Protein product: CASSGQGTNTGELFF.

CDR3 in amino acids: CASSHRLAGCTDTQYF. The CDR3 DNA sequence: TGTGCCAGCAGCCATAGGCTAGCGGGTTGCACAGATACGCAGTATTTT. This rearrangement joins TRBV21-1 to TRBJ2-3. TRBV21-1 is a recognized pseudogene. This CDR3 is 16 amino acids long.

V gene TRBV5-1 combines with J gene TRBJ1-4, with 10 bases lining up with TRBD1. Germline V gene lookup returns CDR1 SGHRS and CDR2 YFSETQ. J gave up 7 bases and V 4 bases, and 10 bases lay outside the gene matches. The CDR3 contains 16 residues. CDR3 in DNA: TGCGCCAGCAGCCCCCTAACCGGGACAGGGGTTGAAAAACTGTTTTTT. This codes for CASSPLTGTGVEKLFF. Full variable domain (rest looked up from reference TRBV5-1 and TRBJ1-4): KAGVTQTPRYLIKTRGQQVTLSCSPISGHRSVSWYQQTPGQGLQFLFEYFSETQRNKGNFPGRFSGRQFSNSRSEMNVSTLELGDSALYLCASSPLTGTGVEKLFFGSGTQLSVL.

A few counts support this clonotype. V is TRBV30 and J is TRBJ2-3; possible D gene TRBD1, 5 bases. The CDR3 has 13 amino acids. Germline CDR1 reads GTSNPN; CDR2 reads SVGIG (reference sequence). Between the trimmed V and J ends, which lost 0 bases and 3 bases, there was a span of 7 bases. The CDR3 bases are TGTGCCTGGAGTGTACAGGATACAGATACGCAGTATTTT. Translated: CAWSVQDTDTQYF.

This clonotype turned up a few times. The chain couples TRBV11-2 to TRBJ2-2, with D perhaps TRBD1 (6 bases). The germline V gene encodes CDR1 SGHAT and CDR2 FQNNGV. CDR3 length equals 17 residues. V was pared by 3 bases and J by 7 bases, with 21 bases between. Here the CDR3 reads CASSFLTGAQRVGELFF. CDR3 nucleotide sequence: TGTGCCAGCAGCTTCTTGACAGGCGCCCAACGGGTCGGGGAGCTGTTTTTT.

This clonotype has a handful of counts. CDR3 bases: TGTGCCAGCAGCCCTACTAGGGCAGAAAACATTCAGTACTTC. Encoded protein: CASSPTRAENIQYF. This sequence joins TRBV3-1 and TRBJ2-4; maybe TRBD2 (5 bases). The CDR3 length is 14 residues. V lost 4 bases and J 5 bases, leaving 12 bases between the germline ends. Germline V gene sequence: CDR1 LGHDT, CDR2 YNNKEL (reference sequence).

The V call is TRBV20-1, the J call TRBJ2-3; 12 bases agree with TRBD2. The J segment lost 4 bases and the V segment lost 2 bases, leaving 4 bases of the junction unmatched. Germline loops: CDR1 DFQATT, CDR2 SNEGSKA (reference sequence). This CDR3 spans 15 amino acids. The CDR3 here is CSARRLAGASDTQYF. CDR3 bases: TGCAGTGCTAGAAGACTAGCGGGGGCATCAGATACGCAGTATTTT.

This chain joins TRBV24-1 and TRBJ2-1; no reliable D call. Germline V gene lookup returns CDR1 KGHDR and CDR2 SFDVKD. The CDR3 is 14 residues long. V dropped 1 base and J dropped 7 bases, with 10 bases sitting between them. CDR3 region: CATSDFGGRNEQFF. The DNA for the CDR3 is TGTGCCACCAGTGATTTTGGCGGTAGGAATGAGCAGTTCTTC.

The V gene is TRBV5-1, the J gene TRBJ2-1; 7 bases align to TRBD2. CDR1 and CDR2 (germline): SGHRS, YFSETQ. The CDR3 runs 15 residues. V shed 7 bases and J 10 bases; nucleotides not matched to a gene: 17. This CDR3 reads CASALAGVPPREQFF. The DNA for the CDR3 is TGCGCCAGCGCTCTCGCGGGGGTTCCCCCTAGGGAGCAGTTCTTC.

This chain connects TRBV20-1 to TRBJ1-5; no clear D. Germline V gene sequence: CDR1 DFQATT, CDR2 SNEGSKA (reference sequence). V was trimmed by 0 bases and J by 5 bases, leaving 8 bases between them. There are 13 residues in the CDR3. The CDR3 region is CSAREDSDQPQHF. The CDR3 region has the DNA TGCAGTGCTAGAGAAGATTCGGATCAGCCCCAGCATTTT.

The V call is TRBV4-3, the J call TRBJ2-1, with 7 bases fitting TRBD1. CDR3 length: 14 residues. With V trimmed by 5 bases and J by 9 bases, 10 bases remained unmatched. From germline, CDR1 is LGHNA and CDR2 YSLEER. This CDR3 is CASSFNRGQTEQFF. CDR3 bases: TGCGCCAGCAGCTTTAACAGGGGTCAGACTGAGCAGTTCTTC.

This rearrangement joins TRBV29-1 to TRBJ2-7, with no clear D. V was shortened by 7 bases and J by 4 bases, with 8 bases between the two germline ends. This CDR3 contains 10 residues. CDR1 and CDR2 (germline): SQVTM, ANQGSEA. The CDR3 DNA sequence: TGCAGCGGGGTTGGATACGAGCAGTACTTC. Residues: CSGVGYEQYF.

This clonotype was observed a few times. This sequence joins TRBV4-2 and TRBJ1-1; 8 bases fit TRBD1. With 4 bases clipped from V and 1 base from J, the junction kept 8 bases outside the gene matches. CDR1 and CDR2 (germline): LGHNA, YNFKEQ. CDR3 length: 16 amino acids. The CDR3 loop reads CASSRTDRVENTEAFF. In nucleotides, the CDR3 is TGTGCCAGCAGCCGAACGGACAGGGTGGAGAACACTGAAGCTTTCTTT.

The chain combines TRBV5-1 with TRBJ1-2; D is possibly TRBD1 (6 bases). This CDR3 is built from 14 residues. V shed 6 bases and J shed 0 bases, with 12 bases lying between them. The germline CDR1 and CDR2 sequences are SGHRS and YFSETQ. The CDR3 DNA follows: TGCGCCAGCAAACGGGACACAACTAACTATGGCTACACCTTC. Translating it yields CASKRDTTNYGYTF. The full variable domain, its missing parts supplied by reference TRBV5-1 and TRBJ1-2, is KAGVTQTPRYLIKTRGQQVTLSCSPISGHRSVSWYQQTPGQGLQFLFEYFSETQRNKGNFPGRFSGRQFSNSRSEMNVSTLELGDSALYLCASKRDTTNYGYTFGSGTRLTVV.

The V gene is TRBV7-9, the J gene TRBJ1-5; D call uncertain. Trimming left V 2 bases short and J 0 bases short, with 5 bases between. Germline loops: CDR1 SEHNR, CDR2 FQNEAQ (reference sequence). CDR3 length equals 14 residues. DNA of the CDR3: TGTGCCAGCAGCTTAAGTGATAGCAATCAGCCCCAGCATTTT. Protein: CASSLSDSNQPQHF.

This clonotype was detected only a few times. The chain couples TRBV6-6 to TRBJ2-7; no clear D gene. The CDR3 is 11 amino acids. From germline, CDR1 is MNHNY and CDR2 SVGAGI (reference sequence). Between the trimmed V and J ends, which lost 6 bases and 6 bases, there was a span of 9 bases. CDR3 amino acids: CASRPLGEQYF. The CDR3 coding sequence is TGTGCCAGCAGGCCCCTCGGCGAGCAGTACTTC.